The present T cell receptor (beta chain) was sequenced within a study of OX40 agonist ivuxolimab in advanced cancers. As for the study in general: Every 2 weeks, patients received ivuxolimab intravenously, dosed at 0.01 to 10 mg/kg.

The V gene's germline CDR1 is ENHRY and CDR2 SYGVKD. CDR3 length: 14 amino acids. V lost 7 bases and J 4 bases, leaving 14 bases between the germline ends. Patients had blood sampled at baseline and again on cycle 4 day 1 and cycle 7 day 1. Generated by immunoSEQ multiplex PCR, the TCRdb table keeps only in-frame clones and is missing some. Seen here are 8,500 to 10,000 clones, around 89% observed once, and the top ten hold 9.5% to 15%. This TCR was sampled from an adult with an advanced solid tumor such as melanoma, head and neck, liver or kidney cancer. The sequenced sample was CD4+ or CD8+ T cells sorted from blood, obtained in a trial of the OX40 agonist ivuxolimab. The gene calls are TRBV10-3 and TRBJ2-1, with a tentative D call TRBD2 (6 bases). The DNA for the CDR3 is TGTGCCATCAAGGGAAAACTAGCTTACAATGAGCAGTTCTTC. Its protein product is CAIKGKLAYNEQFF.